This T cell receptor beta chain was sequenced during a study of cytotoxic CD8 clonotypes in ibrutinib-treated CLL. Sequencing was performed with immunoSEQ multiplex PCR; in TCRdb, only in-frame clones are kept and a portion is missing. The sample yields tens of thousands of clones, around three fifths seen once. Trimming took 5 bases from V and 7 from J, leaving 21 bases between them. Germline V lookup: CDR1 SGHTA, CDR2 FQGNSA. The CDR3 has 15 residues. This chain uses TRBV7-2 with TRBJ2-7; D call uncertain. This material consisted of PBMCs, taken after 12 months of ibrutinib treatment. This sequence was found in a human donor with chronic lymphocytic leukemia. The CDR3 loop is CASSQGLGIDREQYF. CDR3 sequence (DNA): TGTGCCAGCAGCCAAGGCCTCGGAATTGATCGGGAGCAGTACTTC. The variable domain in full, completed from reference TRBV7-2 and TRBJ2-7, reads GAGVSQSPSNKVTEKGKDVELRCDPISGHTALYWYRQSLGQGLEFLIYFQGNSAPDKSGLPSDRFSAERTGGSVSTLTIQRTQQEDSAVYLCASSQGLGIDREQYFGPGTRLTVT.